The entry below describes one T cell receptor (beta chain). Antigen unknown. This sample is part of a study of cytomegalovirus exposure and HLA in healthy donors. Overall study findings and caveats: Per a prior analysis, the majority of TCR beta V segments were productive roughly 90% or roughly 30% of the time.

In germline, CDR1 is LNHDA, CDR2 SQIVND (reference sequence). The CDR3 totals 13 residues. V lost 4 bases and J lost 5, with 11 bases in between. 60 Vbeta and 13 Jbeta primers were used in PCR. Repertoires were generated with immunoSEQ multiplex PCR, while TCRdb's copy carries only in-frame clones and drops some. The table shows approximately 140,000 clones, with roughly four fifths occurring only once. The source material was PBMCs. This sequence joins TRBV19 and TRBJ1-2; possible D gene TRBD1, 6 bases. The sequence derives from a female donor in good health and CMV-seronegative. CDR3: CASSSAGEYGYTF. CDR3 DNA sequence: TGTGCCAGTAGTAGCGCAGGGGAGTATGGCTACACCTTC.